This T cell receptor beta chain is from a study of vaccination effects on CD4 cells after COVID-19. Study background: All study participants received two doses of BNT162b2 or mRNA-1273 vaccine. Regarding the study as a whole: Marked clonal contraction was seen late after vaccination (in both infection- and vaccine-induced clones). Nearly all vaccine-induced clones in healthy recipients recognized only SARS-CoV-2.

Prior to sequencing, the ViraFEST assay stimulated PBMC with viral peptide pools, which expanded the antigen-specific CD4+ T cells. Investigators separated out CD4+ T cells once about 10 days of culture had passed. Neither prior SARS-CoV-2 infection nor positive nucleocapsid antibodies were present in the vaccine recipients. Libraries were prepared by immunoSEQ multiplex PCR; TCRdb keeps only in-frame clonotypes and omits some of them. The profile shows 67,000 or so clones, roughly 78% of them singletons. In the case of this clone: Its antigen is unidentified.

The material was CD4+ T cells from PBMCs cultured with HCoV-OC43 spike peptides, obtained before COVID-19 vaccination. Subset specified: HCoV-OC43 spike overlapping peptide pool stimulation. This receptor was identified in a human donor who received a COVID-19 vaccine.

The CDR3 nucleotides read TGTGCCAGCCTAGCGGCAGAGACCCAGTACTTC. It yields the protein CASLAAETQYF. This sequence joins TRBV6-5 and TRBJ2-5; TRBD2 matches at 7 bases. Germline loops: CDR1 MNHEY, CDR2 SVGAGI. The V and J ends lost 8 bases and 4 bases, in that order; junction bases with no gene match: 1. This CDR3 region has 11 residues.